These 21 T cell receptor beta chains came from one sample sequenced in a study of T-cell reconstitution after alpha-beta-depleted transplantation in children. Unique molecular identifiers were used to barcode this TCRbeta library. TCRdb independently ran MiXCR on the PCR reads; one entry per CDR3 protein. The sample includes almost 400,000 distinct CDR3 sequences, around 20% of them seen just once. This sample comprised PBMCs from the stem cell graft donor, obtained from the stem cell graft. The origin of the receptors is a human donor who donated a stem cell graft to a child with acute myeloid leukemia.

This clonotype was counted a few times. V is TRBV29-1 and J is TRBJ2-7; no firm D call. The CDR3 covers 13 residues. Trimming cost V 0 bases and J 0 bases, with 6 bases left between them. The V gene's germline CDR1 is SQVTM and CDR2 ANQGSEA. CDR3 in amino acids: CSVEDSVSYEQYF. The CDR3 bases are TGCAGCGTTGAAGATTCTGTCTCCTACGAGCAGTACTTC.

This clonotype was detected a few times. The chain has TRBV27 and TRBJ2-5; D call uncertain. This CDR3 is 15 amino acids long. Germline CDR1 MNHEY, CDR2 SMNVEV (reference sequence). Deletions cut 3 bases from V and 4 bases from J, with 15 bases between. The CDR3 protein is CASSFGIQGIETQYF. For the CDR3, the DNA is TGTGCCAGCAGTTTCGGAATACAAGGGATAGAGACCCAGTACTTC.

This clonotype was recorded only once. The CDR3 DNA reads as TGCAGTGCTAGACCTTCCTTCCTAGCGGGAGGGCCTAGCGGCGAGCAGTACTTC. This encodes CSARPSFLAGGPSGEQYF. The rearrangement uses TRBV20-1 and TRBJ2-7, with 12 positions matching TRBD2. Germline CDR1 reads DFQATT; CDR2 reads SNEGSKA (reference sequence). After removal of 2 bases from V and 6 bases from J, the junction contained 17 bases not matched to a gene. The CDR3 is 18 amino acids.

This clonotype occurred many times. DNA for the CDR3: TGCAGTGCTAGACCTGCGATTAGCGGGCACTCCTACAATGAGCAGTTCTTC. It encodes CSARPAISGHSYNEQFF. V and J are TRBV20-1 and TRBJ2-1; TRBD2 agrees at 7 bases. V dropped 2 bases and J dropped 0; count of bases not matched to a gene: 10. Germline V gene lookup returns CDR1 DFQATT and CDR2 SNEGSKA (reference sequence). CDR3 length equals 17 residues.

The gene calls are TRBV12-3 or TRBV12-4 and TRBJ2-4; TRBD1 matches at 10 bases. This CDR3 has 15 amino acids. The junction had 6 bases not matched to a gene; V was cut back by 2 bases and J by 8 bases. The CDR3 DNA sequence: TGTGCCAGCAGTTTACTCGGGACAGGGGAGGACATTCAGTACTTC. Residues: CASSLLGTGEDIQYF.

At least ten counts were recorded for this clonotype. The chain joins TRBV9 to TRBJ2-7, with 12 nucleotides matching TRBD2. Unmatched junction bases numbered 8, after V lost 5 bases and J lost 5 bases. In germline, CDR1 is SGDLS, CDR2 YYNGEE. This CDR3 spans 15 amino acids. Here the CDR3 reads CASRARLAGDHEQYF. The CDR3 DNA reads TGTGCCAGCAGGGCGAGACTAGCGGGAGACCACGAGCAGTACTTC.

The CDR3 nucleotides are TGTGCCAGCAGTGGGACAGGTCAACAGCCCCAGCATTTT. Amino acids: CASSGTGQQPQHF. The chain couples TRBV12-3 or TRBV12-4 to TRBJ1-5; 8 bases are a match to TRBD1. This CDR3 comprises 13 residues. Trimming took 5 bases from V and 7 from J; bases not matched to a gene: 4.

In this sample, this clonotype turned up a few times. The chain combines TRBV28 with TRBJ1-2; 7 bases align to TRBD1. CDR1 is MDHEN, CDR2 SYDVKM, per germline. This CDR3 is built from 15 residues. J was trimmed by 5 bases and V by 5 bases; bases with no gene match: 11. CDR3 bases: TGTGCCAGCAGTGTGACAGGGCGCTATTGGTATGGCTACACCTTC. Translating gives CASSVTGRYWYGYTF.

This clonotype was seen ten or more times. The rearrangement links TRBV12-3 or TRBV12-4 to TRBJ2-1; TRBD2 matches at 9 bases. This CDR3 contains 15 residues. V shed 6 bases, J shed 3 bases, and the junction held 6 bases outside the gene matches. The chain's CDR3 is CASSLIAGDYNEQFF. The CDR3 DNA reads TGTGCCAGCAGCCTGATAGCGGGAGACTACAATGAGCAGTTCTTC.

The gene calls are TRBV20-1 and TRBJ1-1, with no clear D. Germline lookup yields CDR1 DFQATT and CDR2 SNEGSKA (reference sequence). V shed 1 base and J shed 1 base, with 10 bases lying between them. The CDR3 runs to 14 residues. The CDR3 DNA sequence: TGCAGTGCTAGAGCTGGCAGCCAGAACACTGAAGCTTTCTTT. It codes for CSARAGSQNTEAFF.

This clonotype has ten or more counts. The V gene is TRBV28, the J gene TRBJ2-6; 7 nucleotides align to TRBD1. This CDR3 comprises 17 residues. Germline V lookup: CDR1 MDHEN, CDR2 SYDVKM. The junction had 5 bases not matched to a gene; V was cut back by 3 bases and J by 0 bases. The CDR3 is CASSFTGAYSGANVLTF. The CDR3 DNA sequence: TGTGCCAGCAGTTTCACAGGGGCCTACTCTGGGGCCAACGTCCTGACTTTC.

This clonotype was seen a few times. The chain links TRBV12-3 or TRBV12-4 to TRBJ1-2; D remains ambiguous. CDR3 length: 16 residues. Deletions cut 7 bases from V and 4 bases from J, with 22 bases between. The CDR3 loop is CASTLETRRGRYGYTF. CDR3 coding DNA: TGTGCCAGCACCCTAGAGACAAGGCGAGGGCGCTATGGCTACACCTTC.

The rearrangement links TRBV20-1 to TRBJ2-1; a possible D gene is TRBD2 (6 bases). Trimming removed 6 bases from V and 5 bases from J, with 14 bases in between. The CDR3 is 13 amino acids. CDR1 and CDR2 (germline): DFQATT, SNEGSKA (reference sequence). The CDR3 DNA sequence: TGCAGTGCCCAGCAGCGGGCCCACAATGAGCAGTTCTTC. As protein: CSAQQRAHNEQFF.

The J gene is TRBJ2-1, the V gene TRBV20-1; no reliable D call. Germline CDR1 is DFQATT and CDR2 is SNEGSKA (reference sequence). The CDR3 loop spans 14 amino acids. The V gene lost 5 bases and the J gene lost 4 bases, with 15 bases spanning the gap. The CDR3 DNA reads TGCAGTGCTCCCGGACCCATGAGATACAATGAGCAGTTCTTC. It encodes CSAPGPMRYNEQFF.

This clonotype was counted ten times or more. This chain links TRBV12-3 or TRBV12-4 with TRBJ2-1; D remains ambiguous. This CDR3 has 15 amino acids. V was cut by 6 bases and J by 12 bases, with 24 bases left in between. The DNA of the CDR3 is TGTGCCAGCAGCCAGACCCCTGGGGTAAATGAGGCGCAGTTCTTC. It codes for CASSQTPGVNEAQFF.

This clonotype was seen a few times. J is TRBJ2-1 and V is TRBV29-1; 7 bases fit TRBD2. The CDR3 totals 13 residues. Germline trimming cut 4 bases from V and 9 bases from J; bases unmatched to any gene: 9. The germline V gene has CDR1 SQVTM and CDR2 ANQGSEA. The CDR3 region is CSVGGRALGEQFF. The CDR3 DNA reads as TGCAGCGTTGGAGGGAGGGCCCTTGGTGAGCAGTTCTTC.

This clonotype showed up just a few times. V and J are TRBV21-1 and TRBJ2-3; TRBD2, the table's D call, lacks a check against the DNA. TRBV21-1 corresponds to a pseudogene. CDR3 length equals 14 residues. The CDR3 DNA follows: TGTGCCAGCAGCGGCGGGAGGAACACAGATACGCAGTATTTT. This codes for CASSGGRNTDTQYF.

The rearrangement uses TRBV24-1 and TRBJ2-3; D is undetermined. Trimming removed 4 bases at V and 0 bases at J, with 10 bases between. The CDR3 loop spans 15 amino acids. The germline V gene encodes CDR1 KGHDR and CDR2 SFDVKD. The DNA of the CDR3 is TGTGCCACCAGTGACCAGACACGGAGCACAGATACGCAGTATTTT. Encoded protein: CATSDQTRSTDTQYF.

This clonotype was seen a handful of times. This rearrangement joins TRBV21-1 to TRBJ2-7; the D call in the table, TRBD2, was not verified against the DNA. TRBV21-1 is a recognized pseudogene. The CDR3 has 16 residues. This CDR3 is CASSKSLSGRGFEQYF. In DNA form, the CDR3 reads TGTGCCAGCAGCAAGTCCCTGAGCGGGAGAGGGTTCGAGCAGTACTTC.

A few counts support this clonotype. The V call is TRBV7-2, the J call TRBJ2-5; weak D call: TRBD1 (5 bases). Germline V gene lookup returns CDR1 SGHTA and CDR2 FQGNSA. The CDR3 runs 16 residues. Trimming removed 5 bases from V and 4 bases from J, with 20 bases in between. CDR3 sequence reads: CASSPAGSDPRETQYF. The CDR3 DNA follows: TGTGCCAGCAGCCCCGCAGGGTCAGACCCGCGAGAGACCCAGTACTTC.

This clonotype has ten or more counts. The rearrangement links TRBV29-1 to TRBJ2-7; 8 bases are a match to TRBD1. The CDR3 consists of 13 residues. Germline CDR1 SQVTM, CDR2 ANQGSEA. The V segment lost 5 bases and the J segment 5 bases; nucleotides outside the gene matches: 8. The CDR3 reads CSVWTGMRDEQYF. CDR3 coding DNA: TGCAGCGTTTGGACAGGGATGAGGGACGAGCAGTACTTC.